This is a list of T cell receptor beta chains from one sample in a study of molecular identifiers for immune sequencing clone quantification. TCRdb called the PCR reads again in MiXCR, with one record for every CDR3 protein. The top ten hold about 0.84% of the sample, which has roughly 630,000 distinct CDR3 sequences, about 25% seen once. Sequencing was done on a sample of naive CD8+ T cells from blood, with Jurkat cell RNA spiked in. These receptors were collected from a human donor in good health. Some libraries in this study had Jurkat cell RNA spiked in. Each CDR3 is given with its conserved first and last residue. The order of the fields is clone size, V gene, CDR3 length, J gene, D gene, CDR3 protein, CDR3 DNA. A D gene is named only where the DNA matches it firmly. Size is omitted from some rows. Given values are once, few, many or a class for expanded clones.

abundance: .
v_gene: TRBV6-5
len: 15
j_gene: TRBJ2-7
d_gene: TRBD2
CDR3aa: CASSLLAGGTYEQYF
CDR3nt: TGTGCCAGCAGTCTACTAGCGGGGGGGACCTACGAGCAGTACTTC

abundance: few
v_gene: TRBV2
len: 15
j_gene: TRBJ2-5
d_gene: TRBD2
CDR3aa: CASSEASGAQETQYF
CDR3nt: TGTGCCAGCAGTGAGGCTAGCGGGGCCCAAGAGACCCAGTACTTC

abundance: few
v_gene: TRBV6-2/TRBV6-3
len: 14
j_gene: TRBJ1-1
d_gene: .
CDR3aa: CASSYVGINTEAFF
CDR3nt: TGTGCCAGCAGTTATGTGGGGATCAACACTGAAGCTTTCTTT

abundance: many
v_gene: TRBV20-1
len: 16
j_gene: TRBJ2-3
d_gene: .
CDR3aa: CSARDIGTPSTDTQYF
CDR3nt: TGCAGTGCTAGAGATATTGGGACGCCTTCCACAGATACGCAGTATTTT

abundance: few
v_gene: TRBV7-9
len: 14
j_gene: TRBJ2-4
d_gene: .
CDR3aa: CASSSNPTESIQYF
CDR3nt: TGTGCCAGCAGCTCAAATCCCACTGAGAGCATTCAGTACTTC

abundance: many
v_gene: TRBV7-2
len: 15
j_gene: TRBJ2-7
d_gene: .
CDR3aa: CASSLWRSDNYEQYF
CDR3nt: TGTGCCAGCAGCTTATGGAGGTCAGATAACTACGAGCAGTACTTC

abundance: .
v_gene: TRBV7-9
len: 15
j_gene: TRBJ2-1
d_gene: TRBD1
CDR3aa: CASNTLRDRVNEQFF
CDR3nt: TGTGCCAGCAACACCCTGCGGGACAGGGTGAATGAGCAGTTCTTC

abundance: few
v_gene: TRBV5-5
len: 15
j_gene: TRBJ2-5
d_gene: .
CDR3aa: CASSLAGYPRETQYF
CDR3nt: TGTGCCAGCAGCTTGGCAGGCTACCCACGAGAGACCCAGTACTTC

abundance: many
v_gene: TRBV2
len: 13
j_gene: TRBJ2-7
d_gene: .
CDR3aa: CASRQGSSYEQYF
CDR3nt: TGTGCCAGCAGGCAGGGTAGCTCCTACGAGCAGTACTTC

abundance: few
v_gene: TRBV6-1
len: 15
j_gene: TRBJ2-5
d_gene: .
CDR3aa: CASSEPQGIQETQYF
CDR3nt: TGTGCCAGCAGTGAGCCCCAGGGGATTCAAGAGACCCAGTACTTC

abundance: .
v_gene: TRBV6-6
len: 12
j_gene: TRBJ1-6
d_gene: .
CDR3aa: CATTEPDGPLHF
CDR3nt: TGTGCCACCACAGAACCGGATGGACCCCTCCACTTT

abundance: .
v_gene: TRBV9
len: 16
j_gene: TRBJ2-2
d_gene: TRBD2
CDR3aa: CASSNKAGVDTGELFF
CDR3nt: TGTGCCAGCTCAAACAAAGCGGGAGTCGACACCGGGGAGCTGTTTTTT

abundance: once
v_gene: TRBV4-1
len: 12
j_gene: TRBJ2-2
d_gene: .
CDR3aa: CASSLNTGKLFF
CDR3nt: TGCGCCAGCAGCCTAAACACCGGGAAGCTGTTTTTT

abundance: few
v_gene: TRBV20-1
len: 13
j_gene: TRBJ2-4
d_gene: TRBD1
CDR3aa: CSATTGARNIQYF
CDR3nt: TGCAGTGCCACGACAGGGGCTCGGAACATTCAGTACTTC

abundance: .
v_gene: TRBV29-1
len: 15
j_gene: TRBJ2-1
d_gene: .
CDR3aa: CSVSGPYGRYNEQFF
CDR3nt: TGCAGCGTTTCGGGACCATACGGAAGGTACAATGAGCAGTTCTTC

abundance: many
v_gene: TRBV27
len: 16
j_gene: TRBJ2-7
d_gene: TRBD1
CDR3aa: CASSSRVQGEFDEQYF
CDR3nt: TGTGCCAGCAGTTCGCGTGTACAGGGGGAGTTCGACGAGCAGTACTTC

abundance: .
v_gene: TRBV20-1
len: 17
j_gene: TRBJ2-5
d_gene: TRBD2
CDR3aa: CSASSGLAGDLEETQYF
CDR3nt: TGCAGTGCTAGTTCGGGACTAGCGGGGGACCTCGAAGAGACCCAGTACTTC

abundance: many
v_gene: TRBV20-1
len: 15
j_gene: TRBJ2-7
d_gene: TRBD2
CDR3aa: CSASEGLAGSYEQYF
CDR3nt: TGCAGTGCTAGTGAAGGACTAGCGGGGAGCTACGAGCAGTACTTC

abundance: .
v_gene: TRBV27
len: 15
j_gene: TRBJ2-1
d_gene: .
CDR3aa: CASSLEGASYNEQFF
CDR3nt: TGTGCCAGCAGTTTAGAAGGGGCGTCCTACAATGAGCAGTTCTTC

abundance: many
v_gene: TRBV4-3
len: 15
j_gene: TRBJ2-7
d_gene: TRBD1
CDR3aa: CASSQDKAGGYEQYF
CDR3nt: TGCGCCAGCAGCCAAGATAAGGCAGGGGGATACGAGCAGTACTTC

abundance: .
v_gene: TRBV21-1
len: 12
j_gene: TRBJ2-1
d_gene: .
CDR3aa: CASSKVYNEQFF
CDR3nt: TGTGCCAGCAGCAAAGTGTACAATGAGCAGTTCTTC

abundance: .
v_gene: TRBV4-3
len: 15
j_gene: TRBJ2-7
d_gene: .
CDR3aa: CASSQSRDPGYEQHF
CDR3nt: TGCGCCAGCAGCCAATCCCGGGACCCAGGCTACGAGCAGCACTTC

abundance: few
v_gene: TRBV6-2/TRBV6-3
len: 14
j_gene: TRBJ2-2
d_gene: TRBD1
CDR3aa: CASSGDRVPGELFF
CDR3nt: TGTGCCAGCAGTGGGGACAGGGTTCCCGGGGAGCTGTTTTTT

abundance: few
v_gene: TRBV20-1
len: 16
j_gene: TRBJ2-1
d_gene: TRBD2
CDR3aa: CSATVAGGKTGNEQFF
CDR3nt: TGCAGTGCTACCGTAGCGGGGGGCAAAACCGGAAATGAGCAGTTCTTC

abundance: .
v_gene: TRBV4-1
len: 14
j_gene: TRBJ2-1
d_gene: TRBD2
CDR3aa: CASSVRLAEDEQFF
CDR3nt: TGCGCCAGCAGCGTCAGACTAGCGGAGGATGAGCAGTTCTTC

abundance: .
v_gene: TRBV14
len: 11
j_gene: TRBJ2-7
d_gene: .
CDR3aa: CASSQGGWQYF
CDR3nt: TGTGCCAGCAGCCAAGGGGGTTGGCAGTACTTC

abundance: many
v_gene: TRBV3-1
len: 16
j_gene: TRBJ2-3
d_gene: .
CDR3aa: CASSHGQISSTDTQYF
CDR3nt: TGTGCCAGCAGCCATGGACAAATATCTAGCACAGATACGCAGTATTTT

abundance: once
v_gene: TRBV30
len: 14
j_gene: TRBJ2-1
d_gene: .
CDR3aa: CAWSEGGDYNEQFF
CDR3nt: TGTGCCTGGAGTGAGGGCGGAGACTACAATGAGCAGTTCTTC